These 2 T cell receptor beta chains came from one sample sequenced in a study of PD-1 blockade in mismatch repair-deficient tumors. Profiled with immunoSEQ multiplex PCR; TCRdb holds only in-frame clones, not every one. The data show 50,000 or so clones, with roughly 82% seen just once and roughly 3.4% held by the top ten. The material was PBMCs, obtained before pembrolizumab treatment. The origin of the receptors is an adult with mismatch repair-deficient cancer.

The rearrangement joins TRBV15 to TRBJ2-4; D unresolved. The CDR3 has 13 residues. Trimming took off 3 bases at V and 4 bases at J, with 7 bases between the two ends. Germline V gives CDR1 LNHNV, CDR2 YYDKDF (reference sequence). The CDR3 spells CATSSPRKNIQYF. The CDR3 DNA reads TGTGCCACCAGCAGCCCCCGAAAAAACATTCAGTACTTC.

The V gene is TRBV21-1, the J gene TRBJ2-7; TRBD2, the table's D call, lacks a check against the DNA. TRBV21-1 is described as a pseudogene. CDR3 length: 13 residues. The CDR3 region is CASSQGRGREQYF. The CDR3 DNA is TGTGCCAGCAGCCAAGGACGGGGGAGGGAGCAGTACTTC.